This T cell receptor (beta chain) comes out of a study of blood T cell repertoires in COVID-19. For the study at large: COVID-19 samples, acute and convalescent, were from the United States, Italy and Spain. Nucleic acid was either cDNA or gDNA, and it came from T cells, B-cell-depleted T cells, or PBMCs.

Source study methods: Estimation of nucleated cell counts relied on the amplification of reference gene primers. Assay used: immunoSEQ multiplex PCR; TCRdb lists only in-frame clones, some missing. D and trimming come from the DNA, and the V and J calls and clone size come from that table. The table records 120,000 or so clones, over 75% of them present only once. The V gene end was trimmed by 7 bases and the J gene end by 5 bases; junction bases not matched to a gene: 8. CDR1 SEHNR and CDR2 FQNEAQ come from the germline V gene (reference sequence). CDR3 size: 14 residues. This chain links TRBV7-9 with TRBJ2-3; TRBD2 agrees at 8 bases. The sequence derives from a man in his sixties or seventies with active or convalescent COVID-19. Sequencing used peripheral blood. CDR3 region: CASTQAGAKDTQYF. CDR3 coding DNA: TGTGCCAGCACCCAAGCGGGAGCAAAAGATACGCAGTATTTT.